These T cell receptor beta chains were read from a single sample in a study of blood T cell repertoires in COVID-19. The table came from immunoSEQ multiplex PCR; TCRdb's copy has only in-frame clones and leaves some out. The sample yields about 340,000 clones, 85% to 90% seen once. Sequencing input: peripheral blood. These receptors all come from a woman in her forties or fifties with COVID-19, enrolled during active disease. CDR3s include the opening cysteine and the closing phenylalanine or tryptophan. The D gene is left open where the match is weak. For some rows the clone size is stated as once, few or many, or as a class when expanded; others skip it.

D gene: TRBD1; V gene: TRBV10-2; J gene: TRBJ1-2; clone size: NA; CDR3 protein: CASKDPGGDAGYTF; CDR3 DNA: TGCGCCAGCAAAGATCCAGGGGGCGACGCTGGCTACACCTTC
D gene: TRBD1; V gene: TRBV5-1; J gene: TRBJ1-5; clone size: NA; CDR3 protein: CASSPGQGVLSNQPQHF; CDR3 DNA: TGCGCCAGCAGCCCGGGACAGGGGGTGTTGAGCAATCAGCCCCAGCATTTT
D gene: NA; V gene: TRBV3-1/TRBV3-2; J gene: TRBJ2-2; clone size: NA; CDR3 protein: CASSQEDSTGELFF; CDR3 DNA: TGTGCCAGCAGCCAAGAGGACTCCACCGGGGAGCTGTTTTTT
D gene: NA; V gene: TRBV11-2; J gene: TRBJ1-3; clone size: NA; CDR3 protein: CASSADPRGGNTIYF; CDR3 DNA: TGTGCCAGCAGCGCCGACCCCAGGGGTGGAAACACCATATATTTT
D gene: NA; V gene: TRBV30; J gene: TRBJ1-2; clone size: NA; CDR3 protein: CAWSPQANYGYTF; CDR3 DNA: TGTGCCTGGAGTCCCCAGGCGAACTATGGCTACACCTTC
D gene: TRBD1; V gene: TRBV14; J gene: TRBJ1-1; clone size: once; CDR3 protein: CASSRIQGGNTEAFF; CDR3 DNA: TGTGCCAGCAGCCGTATACAGGGGGGAAACACTGAAGCTTTCTTT
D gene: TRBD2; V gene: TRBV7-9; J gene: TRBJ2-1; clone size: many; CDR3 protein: CASSSWGRGSYNEQFF; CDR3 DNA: TGTGCCAGCAGCTCTTGGGGGAGGGGCTCCTACAATGAGCAGTTCTTC
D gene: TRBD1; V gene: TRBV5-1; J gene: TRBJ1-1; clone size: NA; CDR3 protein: CASSVRTGGPDEAFF; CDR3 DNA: TGCGCCAGCAGCGTCAGGACAGGGGGTCCCGATGAAGCTTTCTTT
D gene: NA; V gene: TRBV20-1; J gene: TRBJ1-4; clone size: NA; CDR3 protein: CSASFTEKLFF; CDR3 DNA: TGCAGTGCTAGCTTCACAGAAAAACTGTTTTTT
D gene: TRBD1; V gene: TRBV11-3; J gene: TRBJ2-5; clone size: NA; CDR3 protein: CASSTGQFQETQYF; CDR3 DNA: TGTGCCAGCAGCACGGGACAGTTCCAAGAGACCCAGTACTTC
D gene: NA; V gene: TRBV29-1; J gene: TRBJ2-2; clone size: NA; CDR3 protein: CSGRGGITGELFF; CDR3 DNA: TGCAGCGGCCGAGGGGGAATCACCGGGGAGCTGTTTTTT
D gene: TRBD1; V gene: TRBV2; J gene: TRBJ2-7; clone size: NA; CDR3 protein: CASREGAVYEQYF; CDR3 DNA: TGTGCCAGCCGAGAGGGGGCAGTTTACGAGCAGTACTTC
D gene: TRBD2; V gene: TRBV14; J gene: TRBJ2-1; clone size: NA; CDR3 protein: CASSQSLAEEQFF; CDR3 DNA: TGTGCCAGCAGCCAATCACTAGCGGAAGAGCAGTTCTTC
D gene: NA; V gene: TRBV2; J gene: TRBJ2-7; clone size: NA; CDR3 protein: CASTLAYEQYF; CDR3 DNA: TGTGCCAGCACTTTAGCGTACGAGCAGTACTTC
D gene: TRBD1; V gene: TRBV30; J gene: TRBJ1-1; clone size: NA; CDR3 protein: CAWRGGVGTEAFF; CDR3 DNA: TGTGCCTGGAGAGGGGGCGTAGGGACTGAAGCTTTCTTT
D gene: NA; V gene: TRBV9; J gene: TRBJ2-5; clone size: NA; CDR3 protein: CASSLQGWETQYF; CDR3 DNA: TGTGCCAGCAGTTTACAGGGTTGGGAGACCCAGTACTTC
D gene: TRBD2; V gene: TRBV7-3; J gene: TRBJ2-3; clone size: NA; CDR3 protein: CASSSLAGGPSDTQYF; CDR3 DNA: TGTGCCAGCAGCTCGTTAGCGGGAGGGCCCTCAGATACGCAGTATTTT
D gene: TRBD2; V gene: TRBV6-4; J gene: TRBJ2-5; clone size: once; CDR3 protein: CASSELAGGETQYF; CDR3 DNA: TGTGCCAGCAGTGAACTAGCGGGAGGGGAGACCCAGTACTTC
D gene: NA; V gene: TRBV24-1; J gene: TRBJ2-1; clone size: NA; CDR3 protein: CATSGVRGEQFF; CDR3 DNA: TGTGCCACCAGTGGAGTCAGGGGTGAGCAGTTCTTC
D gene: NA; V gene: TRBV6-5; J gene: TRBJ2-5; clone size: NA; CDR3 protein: CASSYPGQETQYF; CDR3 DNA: TGTGCCAGCAGTTACCCGGGTCAAGAGACCCAGTACTTC
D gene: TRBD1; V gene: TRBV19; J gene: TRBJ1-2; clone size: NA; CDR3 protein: CASNEPGQNSLVYTF; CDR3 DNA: TGTGCCAGTAACGAGCCGGGACAGAACTCTTTGGTCTACACCTTC
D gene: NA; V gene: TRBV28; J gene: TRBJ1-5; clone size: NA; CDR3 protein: CASLKNRAFLVHSNQPQHF; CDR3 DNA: TGTGCCAGCCTCAAGAACAGGGCCTTTCTGGTTCATAGCAATCAGCCCCAGCATTTT
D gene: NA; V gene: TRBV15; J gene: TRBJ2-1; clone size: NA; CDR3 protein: CATSRQASGGGYNEQFF; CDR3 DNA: TGTGCCACCAGCAGACAGGCTAGCGGAGGGGGCTACAATGAGCAGTTCTTC
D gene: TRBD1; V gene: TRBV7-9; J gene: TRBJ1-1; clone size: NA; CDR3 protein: CASSDGARTGHTEAFF; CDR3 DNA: TGTGCCAGCAGCGATGGGGCAAGGACAGGCCACACTGAAGCTTTCTTT
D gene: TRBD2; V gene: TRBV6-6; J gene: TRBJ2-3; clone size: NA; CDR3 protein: CASSYPAVAGVDTQYF; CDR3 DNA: TGTGCCAGCAGTTACCCGGCCGTTGCGGGAGTGGATACGCAGTATTTT
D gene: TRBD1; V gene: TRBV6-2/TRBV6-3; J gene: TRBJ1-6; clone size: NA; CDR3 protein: CASSQQGATNSPLHF; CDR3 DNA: TGTGCCAGCAGCCAACAGGGGGCAACAAATTCACCCCTCCACTTT